This T cell receptor beta chain was profiled in a study of tumor and adjacent non-tumor tissue in lung cancer. Whole-study findings and limits: Tumor repertoires had a smaller top 100 clone share than normal lung. Tumor tissue had significantly higher TCR diversity than normal lung.

No cell sorting was done before RNA was extracted from the tissue. Three rounds of nested PCR, following a modified ARM-PCR protocol, produced the TCRbeta library. In TCRdb, the multiplex PCR reads were re-called with MiXCR into one record per CDR3 protein. The table lists some 120,000 distinct CDR3 sequences, around three fifths of them singletons. CDR3 length: 15 amino acids. Germline V CDR1 and CDR2: SGHNT, YYREEE (reference sequence). In the case of this clonotype: Its specificity is unknown. A much more abundant neighbour one base away suggests this may be a read error.

What was sequenced was lung tumor tissue. The chain combines TRBV5-4 with TRBJ1-1, with D possibly being TRBD1 (5 bases). The receptor was derived from a man aged 25-45 years with non-small cell lung cancer. The CDR3 DNA reads TGTGTCAGCAGCTCGGGGACGAGGGGGAACACTGAAGCTTTCTTT. This encodes CVSSSGTRGNTEAFF.